This T cell receptor beta chain was captured in a study of blood T cell repertoires in COVID-19. The overall study: Some COVID-19 samples were acute and others convalescent; all came from the United States, Italy and Spain. Nucleic acid was either cDNA or gDNA, and it came from T cells, B-cell-depleted T cells, or PBMCs.

Clones were read by immunoSEQ multiplex PCR, and TCRdb kept only the in-frame ones, dropping some. The table records over 150,000 clones, around 87% of them present only once. Participant-reported clinical history was the basis for cohort assignment. Losses at the gene ends were 6 bases for V and 5 bases for J; bases not matched to a gene: 4. Germline loops: CDR1 MNHEY, CDR2 SVGAGI. The CDR3 runs 14 residues. This rearrangement joins TRBV6-5 to TRBJ1-5; 10 nucleotides agree with TRBD1. This TCR came from a woman in her thirties who had recovered from COVID-19. Sequencing used PBMCs or T cells enriched from blood (not recorded which). The CDR3 nucleotides are TGTGCCAGCAGGGAGGGACAGGGGTATCAGCCCCAGCATTTT. Translated: CASREGQGYQPQHF.